This T cell receptor (beta chain) was recorded in a study of quantifying T cell responses using KT2 cells. Study overall: TCR alpha and beta constant-region primers primed reverse transcription of RNA.

The cDNA 3' end received a ligated oligonucleotide with a UMI. An equimolar mix of RC1.1 and RC1.2 primed the beta chain across TRBC1 and TRBC2. TCRdb reanalysed the UMI-ligation and nested PCR reads using MiXCR and keeps one entry per CDR3 protein. The repertoire consists of tens of thousands of distinct CDR3 sequences, with roughly 8% occurring once and the leading ten covering around 16%. This clonotype was detected ten times or more. The germline V gene encodes CDR1 SGHRS and CDR2 YFSETQ. This CDR3 contains 14 residues. V lost 1 base to trimming and J lost 6 bases, with 13 bases between them. The rearrangement links TRBV5-1 to TRBJ1-2; TRBD1 might be the D (5 bases). This clonotype originated in a human donor. Sequencing was done on a sample of PBMCs spiked with cells of the T cell clone KT2. The CDR3 here is CASSLSPRDHGYTF. The CDR3 nucleotides read TGCGCCAGCAGCTTGTCCCCCAGGGATCATGGCTACACCTTC.